This TCR beta chain was captured in a study of T cell responses to AZD1222 COVID-19 vaccine (dated by TCRdb to about 2021). Background on the whole study: TCR sequencing covered 230 to 250 trial participants: 200 to 210 given two doses of AZD1222 and about 26 given two doses of MenACWY control vaccine. Enrollment into the trials was organized by age into subgroups of 18-55, 56-69 and 70-plus years, and those subgroups contained roughly 150, 30 and 60 TCR-sequenced participants, respectively.

Overall study results and their limits: Participants were mostly white British and included more females than males, and it was suggested by the authors that clonal diversity may have been underestimated. Epitopes outside the regions mutated in the B.1.351 and B.1.1.7 variants were reportedly recognized by nearly half of the unique spike-specific TCRs. After two AZD1222 doses, both the breadth and the depth of spike-specific TCRs were significantly higher than at day 0 and than in MenACWY recipients. The 56-69-year group was small, and its depth increase did not reach significance, likely because of low power. Because no samples from the day 14 peak response were available, repertoires could be characterized only after the peak T cell response. Conclusions about previously exposed vaccinees were limited because only five to seven AZD1222 recipients were SARS-CoV-2 seropositive at baseline. The vaccine-associated CD4 TCRs covered the entire spike protein, and the dominant responses fell in regions 160-218 and 743-854.

The germline ends are 7 bases apart after V is trimmed by 2 bases and J by 0 bases. The CDR3, cysteine through phenylalanine, is 14 amino acids long. The CDR3 DNA has 42 bases and is translated from base 1. The germline V gene sets CDR1 to SGHAT and CDR2 to FQNNGV. The label giving this sample's time point can be read as: baseline before first vaccination. What this sample's treatment or condition label stands for: meningococcal conjugate vaccine given as trial control. Vaccinee samples were obtained from the UK trials COV001 and COV002, which included a single-blind randomized controlled phase 2/3 trial of AZD1222 (ChAdOx1 nCoV-19) in healthy adults. Trial participant PBMC samples were collected at day 0 and day 28 after the second dose for TCRbeta chain sequencing. The CDR3 regions of human TCRbeta chains were analyzed by immunosequencing. The original pipeline was this. Repertoire TCRs were matched against a reference library of SARS-CoV-2-specific TCRs generated with the MIRA antigen-specificity platform. Breadth meant the fraction of unique TCRs that were SARS-CoV-2-associated, whereas depth meant the fraction of total T cells that were SARS-CoV-2-associated. Using the MIRA data, each spike-specific TCR was assigned both to the spike region to which the TCR was reactive and to a CD4 or CD8 class. Log10-transformed breadth and depth values were compared by one-way ANOVA with Sidak's multiple comparisons tests. TCRdb's version of the immuneACCESS table is confined to in-frame rearrangements and falls short of the full clone set. An unresolved V gene accounts for under half of the shortfall where checked; the remainder is of unknown origin. V, J and clone size reflect that table, while D and trimming were determined from the DNA. The sample table shows some 140,000 clones, and roughly 90% are seen once. Jointly, the top ten make up about 5% of the sample.

This clone has only a few counts. Its antigen is still unknown. Base qualities are not recorded, but no much larger clone differs from it by a single base. Other DNA sequences in the same sample also yield this CDR3. The TCR sequence derives from an adult in good health. The chain couples TRBV11-2 to TRBJ1-1; no confident D gene assignment can be made. Specimen: peripheral blood, collected on day 0 of MenACWY control vaccination. The nucleotide sequence reads as follows: TGTGCCAGCAGCTTATGGGAGATGAACACTGAAGCTTTCTTT. This codes for CASSLWEMNTEAFF.